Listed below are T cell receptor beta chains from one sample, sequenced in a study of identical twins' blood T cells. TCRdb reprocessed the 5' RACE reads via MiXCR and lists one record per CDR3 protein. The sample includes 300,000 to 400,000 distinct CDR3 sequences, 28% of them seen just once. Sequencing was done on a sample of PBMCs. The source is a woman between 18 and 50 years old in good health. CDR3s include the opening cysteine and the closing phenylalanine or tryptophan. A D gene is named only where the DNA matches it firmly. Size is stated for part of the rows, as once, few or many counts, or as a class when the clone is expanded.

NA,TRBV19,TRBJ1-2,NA,TGTGCCAGTAGTCAGGGAATCACATATGGCTACACCTTC,CASSQGITYGYTF
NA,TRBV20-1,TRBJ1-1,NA,TGCAGTGCCCCGTGGGGGGCTGAAGCTTTCTTT,CSAPWGAEAFF
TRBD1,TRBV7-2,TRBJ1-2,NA,TGTGCCAGCAGCTTATCCAGGGGGGGCTATGGCTACACCTTC,CASSLSRGGYGYTF
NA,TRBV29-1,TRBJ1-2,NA,TGCAGCGCTCCGGGACCGACTGGCTACACCTTC,CSAPGPTGYTF
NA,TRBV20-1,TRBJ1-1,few,TGCAGTGCAATAAGGGGAACCGACACTGAAGCTTTCTTT,CSAIRGTDTEAFF
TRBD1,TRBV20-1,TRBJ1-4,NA,TGCAGTGCTAGGAAAGGGGGCGCGGGGACTAATGAAAAACTGTTTTTT,CSARKGGAGTNEKLFF
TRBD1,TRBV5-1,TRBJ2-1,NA,TGCGCCAGCACAAGGACAGGAGGCGATGAGCAGTTCTTC,CASTRTGGDEQFF
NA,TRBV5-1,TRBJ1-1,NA,TGCGCCAGCGGCGTAATGGGACCGTCGGGGGACACTGAAGCTTTCTTT,CASGVMGPSGDTEAFF
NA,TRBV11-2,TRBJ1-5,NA,TGTGCCAGCAGCTTAGCCGCAAGTCAGCCCCAGAATTTT,CASSLAASQPQNF
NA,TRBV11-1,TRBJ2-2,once,TGTGCCAGCAGCTACAGGGTTGCCGGGGAGCTGTTTTTT,CASSYRVAGELFF
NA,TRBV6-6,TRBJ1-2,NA,TGTGCCAGCAGGAGCTCCCAGGGGAACTGTGGCTACACCTTC,CASRSSQGNCGYTF
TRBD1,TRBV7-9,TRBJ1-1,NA,TGTGCCAGCAGCGACAGGGGGACTGAAGCTTTCTTT,CASSDRGTEAFF
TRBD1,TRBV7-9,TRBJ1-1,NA,TGTGCCAGCAGCGGGGACAGGGCCAACACTGAAGCTTTCTTT,CASSGDRANTEAFF
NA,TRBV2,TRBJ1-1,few,TGTGCCAGCAGAAAGGACAGCACTGAAGCTTTCTTT,CASRKDSTEAFF
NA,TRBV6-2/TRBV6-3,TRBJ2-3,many,TGTGCCAGCAGACGGGACTTGTCAGATACGCAGTATTTT,CASRRDLSDTQYF
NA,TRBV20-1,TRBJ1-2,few,TGCAGTGCCAAACCGGGTGGGGGCGGCTACACCTTC,CSAKPGGGGYTF
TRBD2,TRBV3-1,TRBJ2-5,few,TGTGCCAGCAGCCAAGATCGGGGGGGTGGAGAGACCCAGTACTTC,CASSQDRGGGETQYF
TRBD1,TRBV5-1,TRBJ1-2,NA,TGCGCCAGCAGCTTGGGACAGGGGGCTCCTTATGGCTACACCTTC,CASSLGQGAPYGYTF
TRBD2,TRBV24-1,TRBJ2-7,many,TGTGCCGCGGCTAGCGGGAGAATCCACGAGCAGTACTTC,CAAASGRIHEQYF
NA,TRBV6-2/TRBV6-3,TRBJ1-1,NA,TGTGCCAGCAGGCCCGGTGGGTTCGGAGGGGATGAAGCTTTCTTT,CASRPGGFGGDEAFF
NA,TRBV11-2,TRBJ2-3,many,TGTGCCAGCAGCTTAAGGAATACGCAGTATTTT,CASSLRNTQYF
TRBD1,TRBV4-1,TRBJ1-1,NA,TGCGCCAGCAGCCTCGCGCCCGGGACAGTTAACACTGAAGCTTTCTTT,CASSLAPGTVNTEAFF
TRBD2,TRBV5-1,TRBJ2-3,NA,TGCGCCAGCAGTTGGGGACTAGCGGGAGGCCAAGGAGTAGATACGCAGTATTTT,CASSWGLAGGQGVDTQYF
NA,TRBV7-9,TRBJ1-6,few,TGTGCCAGCGCCCCAGGGGATAATTCACCCCTCCACTTT,CASAPGDNSPLHF